This TCR beta chain was recovered during a study of shared clonotypes between healthy human individuals. As concerns this clone: Its antigen remains unidentified.

Some clones are missing from TCRdb's copy, which holds only in-frame ones; the method was immunoSEQ multiplex PCR. Among approximately 940,000 clones listed, around 80% were seen once. Germline lookup yields CDR1 KGHSH and CDR2 LQKENI. V was clipped by 0 bases and J by 7 bases; unmatched bases: 7. This CDR3 spans 15 amino acids. Whole-study findings and limits: Relative to their counterparts shared across all four donors, non-shared clonotypes exhibited diminished generation probabilities. The study sampled only blood, and tissue repertoires likely differ.

The sequencing sample was made of memory CD4+ T cells sorted from blood. The subset here: CD45RA-negative fraction. The chain recombines TRBV18 with TRBJ2-7; TRBD1 matches at 9 bases. The source is a man between 18 and 29 years old in good health. CDR3 region: CASSPPGGQGGEQYF. CDR3 sequence (DNA): TGTGCCAGCTCACCACCCGGGGGACAGGGCGGTGAGCAGTACTTC.